These T cell receptor beta chains were read from a single sample in a study of control samples from healthy donors and cancer patients. The method was immunoSEQ multiplex PCR; TCRdb's version includes in-frame clones alone and lacks a portion of them. The data show approximately 150,000 clones, more than 85% seen once. The material sequenced was blood. The receptors here all came from a man aged 18 to 29 in good health. The CDR3 runs from the conserved cysteine through the conserved F or W. The order of the fields is D gene, clone size, V gene, J gene, CDR3 DNA, CDR3 protein. D genes are given only for firm matches. A clone size is listed for some rows: how often the clone was seen (once, few, many), or a class if it is expanded.

D: TRBD1; size: once; V: TRBV19; J: TRBJ2-2; DNA: TGTGCCAGTAGCCTGGACAGGGCCAACGGGGAGCTGTTTTTT; CDR3: CASSLDRANGELFF
D: TRBD2; size: .; V: TRBV7-3; J: TRBJ2-7; DNA: TGTGCCAGCAGCTCCGGGACTAGCGGATACGAGCAGTACTTC; CDR3: CASSSGTSGYEQYF
D: TRBD1; size: .; V: TRBV7-6; J: TRBJ1-1; DNA: TGTGCCAGCAGCTTAGGGACAGGACTCCCCCAGGGGACTGAAGCTTTCTTT; CDR3: CASSLGTGLPQGTEAFF
D: .; size: .; V: TRBV29-1; J: TRBJ2-7; DNA: TGCAGCGTTGAAGGTGGGAGGCCCCACGAGCAGTACTTC; CDR3: CSVEGGRPHEQYF
D: .; size: .; V: TRBV24-1; J: TRBJ1-5; DNA: TGTGCCACCAGTGATCGAAGGACTAGCAATCAGCCCCAGCATTTT; CDR3: CATSDRRTSNQPQHF
D: .; size: .; V: TRBV7-9; J: TRBJ2-2; DNA: TGTGCCAGCAGCTTGGAACGACTCCTGGGCACCGGGGAGCTGTTTTTT; CDR3: CASSLERLLGTGELFF
D: .; size: .; V: TRBV19; J: TRBJ1-1; DNA: TGTGCCAGTAGTAGAAAACAGGGAACTGAAGCTTTCTTT; CDR3: CASSRKQGTEAFF
D: TRBD2; size: .; V: TRBV28; J: TRBJ2-7; DNA: TGTGCCAGCAGTTCAAGGACTAGCGGATCCTACGAGCAGTACTTC; CDR3: CASSSRTSGSYEQYF
D: TRBD1; size: .; V: TRBV24-1; J: TRBJ1-5; DNA: TGTGCCACCAGTGATTCCAAGACAGGGCTGGGACAGCCCCAGCATTTT; CDR3: CATSDSKTGLGQPQHF
D: .; size: .; V: TRBV4-1; J: TRBJ1-1; DNA: TGCGCCAGCAGCCCCCACAGAGGGACTGAAGCTTTCTTT; CDR3: CASSPHRGTEAFF
D: TRBD2; size: .; V: TRBV27; J: TRBJ2-7; DNA: TGTGCCAGCAGTTTCATCGGGACTAGCCGACCCTACGAGCAGTACTTC; CDR3: CASSFIGTSRPYEQYF
D: .; size: few; V: TRBV4-2; J: TRBJ2-7; DNA: TGTGCCAGCAGCCAAGATTTGGAGCTAGGTGAGCAGTACTTC; CDR3: CASSQDLELGEQYF
D: .; size: .; V: TRBV30; J: TRBJ1-2; DNA: TGTGCCTGGAGTGTACGTCTCCTCACGTCGGACGGCTACACCTTC; CDR3: CAWSVRLLTSDGYTF
D: TRBD1; size: few; V: TRBV3-1/TRBV3-2; J: TRBJ2-7; DNA: TGTGCCACCACAGGGCCGGGACAGGGCCTCTACGAGCAGTACTTC; CDR3: CATTGPGQGLYEQYF
D: TRBD1; size: .; V: TRBV3-1/TRBV3-2; J: TRBJ2-1; DNA: TGTGCCAGCAGCCCGGACAGGGAGTTGTACAATGAGCAGTTCTTC; CDR3: CASSPDRELYNEQFF
D: .; size: .; V: TRBV9; J: TRBJ2-7; DNA: TGTGCCAGCAGCGTAGCGTCGGGCCGTAGCGAGCAGTACTTC; CDR3: CASSVASGRSEQYF
D: .; size: .; V: TRBV11-2; J: TRBJ1-1; DNA: TGTGCCAGCAGCCGAACGGCGAACACTGAAGCTTTCTTT; CDR3: CASSRTANTEAFF
D: .; size: .; V: TRBV11-3; J: TRBJ2-3; DNA: TGTGCCAGCAGCTCCAGGGTCACAGATACGCAGTATTTT; CDR3: CASSSRVTDTQYF
D: TRBD2; size: once; V: TRBV2; J: TRBJ2-5; DNA: TGTGCCAGCCAGGGAGCGGGAGGATCGGAGACCCAGTACTTC; CDR3: CASQGAGGSETQYF
D: .; size: .; V: TRBV27; J: TRBJ1-5; DNA: TGTGCCAGCTCGTCCGAATATAGCAATCAGCCCCAGCATTTT; CDR3: CASSSEYSNQPQHF
D: .; size: .; V: TRBV28; J: TRBJ2-1; DNA: TGTGCCAGCAGTTTAGTGGGGACGCAGGATGAGCAGTTCTTC; CDR3: CASSLVGTQDEQFF
D: .; size: .; V: TRBV5-6; J: TRBJ1-2; DNA: TGTGCCAGCAGCTCGACCCTTACCAATGTAGTTCCCTTCTATGGCTACACCTTC; CDR3: CASSSTLTNVVPFYGYTF
D: .; size: .; V: TRBV30; J: TRBJ2-1; DNA: TGTGCCTGGAGTGTAATCGGGGTCGAGGGACACTCTTTTGATGAGCAGTTCTTC; CDR3: CAWSVIGVEGHSFDEQFF
D: TRBD1; size: once; V: TRBV6-6; J: TRBJ1-1; DNA: TGTGCCAGCGGGACAGGGGGAGGGTGGAGCACTGAAGCTTTCTTT; CDR3: CASGTGGGWSTEAFF
D: .; size: few; V: TRBV7-2; J: TRBJ2-7; DNA: TGTGCCAGCCTACTTACCATGAGCTCCTACGAGCAGTACTTC; CDR3: CASLLTMSSYEQYF
D: .; size: .; V: TRBV2; J: TRBJ2-1; DNA: TGTGCCAGCAGTGACGCTAGCTCTTCCAATGAGCAGTTCTTC; CDR3: CASSDASSSNEQFF
D: .; size: .; V: TRBV13; J: TRBJ2-7; DNA: TGTGCCAGCAGCTCGGACCGATCCCGCTACGAGCAGTACTTC; CDR3: CASSSDRSRYEQYF
D: .; size: .; V: TRBV7-8; J: TRBJ1-5; DNA: TGTGCCGGGGGGACGGAGTTTAATCAGCCCCAGCATTTT; CDR3: CAGGTEFNQPQHF
D: .; size: .; V: TRBV6-5; J: TRBJ2-2; DNA: TGTGCCAGCAGTTACTCTACAGGAACCGGGGAGCTGTTTTTT; CDR3: CASSYSTGTGELFF
D: .; size: .; V: TRBV11-3; J: TRBJ1-1; DNA: TGTGCCAGCAGCCCCGGGACGAACACTGAAGCTTTCTTT; CDR3: CASSPGTNTEAFF
D: .; size: once; V: TRBV5-1; J: TRBJ2-2; DNA: TGCGCCAGCAGCCTAAGACAGGCCGGGGAGCTGTTTTTT; CDR3: CASSLRQAGELFF
D: .; size: once; V: TRBV7-8; J: TRBJ1-2; DNA: TGTGCCAGCAGCTTCGACAGGTCACGCTATGGCTACACCTTC; CDR3: CASSFDRSRYGYTF
D: .; size: .; V: TRBV1; J: TRBJ1-2; DNA: TGCACCAGCAGCTTAAAAGAGACCCGGGCAGGGGGAAGTGGCTACACCTTC; CDR3: CTSSLKETRAGGSGYTF
D: .; size: .; V: TRBV19; J: TRBJ2-3; DNA: TGTGCCAGTAGTACCCAGGACACAGATACGCAGTATTTT; CDR3: CASSTQDTDTQYF
D: .; size: .; V: TRBV4-1; J: TRBJ2-2; DNA: TGCGCCAGCAGCCTGCGGGCCTCGGGGGAGCTGTTTTTT; CDR3: CASSLRASGELFF
D: .; size: .; V: TRBV11-3; J: TRBJ2-7; DNA: TGTGCCAGCAGCTTAGCCCCCGACTACGAGCAGTACTTC; CDR3: CASSLAPDYEQYF
D: .; size: .; V: TRBV24-1; J: TRBJ2-3; DNA: TGTGCCACCAGTTTTAGTTCGAATAGGGAAGGTGAAGATACGCAGTATTTT; CDR3: CATSFSSNREGEDTQYF
D: TRBD1; size: .; V: TRBV28; J: TRBJ1-2; DNA: TGTGCCAGCAGCTTAACAGGACAGGCTGGCTACACCTTC; CDR3: CASSLTGQAGYTF
D: .; size: .; V: TRBV7-2; J: TRBJ1-4; DNA: TGTGCCAGCAGCTTATCAAGCGTACCGGGGGGGGAAAAACTGTTTTTT; CDR3: CASSLSSVPGGEKLFF
D: .; size: .; V: TRBV7-9; J: TRBJ2-3; DNA: TGTGCCAGCAGCTCGAGACTAGCACGAGGGGGGGATACGCAGTATTTT; CDR3: CASSSRLARGGDTQYF
D: .; size: once; V: TRBV12-3/TRBV12-4; J: TRBJ1-1; DNA: TGTGCCAGCAGTTTTAGGGTTACTGAAGCTTTCTTT; CDR3: CASSFRVTEAFF
D: .; size: .; V: TRBV11-3; J: TRBJ2-3; DNA: TGTGCCAGCAGCTTAGAGTATGGGGGGAGAGTCGTCTCGGATACGCAGTATTTT; CDR3: CASSLEYGGRVVSDTQYF
D: .; size: .; V: TRBV3-1/TRBV3-2; J: TRBJ2-5; DNA: TGTGCCAGCAGCCAAGACTACTTAGGTGGAGAGACCCAGTACTTC; CDR3: CASSQDYLGGETQYF
D: TRBD2; size: .; V: TRBV19; J: TRBJ2-1; DNA: TGTGCCAGTAGTATTGTGGATGGACTAGCGGGAGTTGGTGAGCAGTTCTTC; CDR3: CASSIVDGLAGVGEQFF
D: .; size: .; V: TRBV5-5; J: TRBJ1-1; DNA: TGTGCCAGCAGCCAGGGACACCTGAACACTGAAGCTTTCTTT; CDR3: CASSQGHLNTEAFF